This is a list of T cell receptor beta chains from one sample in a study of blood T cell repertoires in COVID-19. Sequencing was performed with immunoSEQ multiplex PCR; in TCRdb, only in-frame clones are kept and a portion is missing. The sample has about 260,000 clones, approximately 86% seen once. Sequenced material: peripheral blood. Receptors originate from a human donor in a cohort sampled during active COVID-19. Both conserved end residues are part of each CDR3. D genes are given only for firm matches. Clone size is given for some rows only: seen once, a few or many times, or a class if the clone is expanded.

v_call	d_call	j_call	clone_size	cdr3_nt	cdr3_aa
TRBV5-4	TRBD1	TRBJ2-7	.	TGTGCCAGCAGCCCGTCGGACAGGGCCTACGAGCAGTACTTC	CASSPSDRAYEQYF
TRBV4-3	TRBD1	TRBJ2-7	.	TGCGCCAGCAGCCTCACCGGGACAGGGGGAATAGCGGCAGTCTACGAGCAGTACTTC	CASSLTGTGGIAAVYEQYF
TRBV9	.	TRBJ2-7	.	TGTGCCAGCAGCGTAAACTCCAACGCCGAGCAGTACTTC	CASSVNSNAEQYF
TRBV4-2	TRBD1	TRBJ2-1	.	TGTGCCAGCAGCCAAGTGAGCCGGACAGGGCTCTACAATGAGCAGTTCTTC	CASSQVSRTGLYNEQFF
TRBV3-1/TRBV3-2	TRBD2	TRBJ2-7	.	TGTGCCAGCAGCCACGTTCCTCTAGCGGGAGTTCCCTACGAGCAGTACTTC	CASSHVPLAGVPYEQYF
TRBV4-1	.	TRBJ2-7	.	TGCGCCAGCAGCCAAGCAGACACCCTAAGAGACGAGCAGTACTTC	CASSQADTLRDEQYF
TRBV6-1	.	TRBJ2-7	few	TGTGCCAGCAGTGAAGTAGGGGACAACTCCTACGAGCAGTACTTC	CASSEVGDNSYEQYF
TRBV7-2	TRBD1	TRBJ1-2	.	TGTGCCAGCAGCTCCCGGGACAGGGGGCCTACTGCCTATGGCTACACCTTC	CASSSRDRGPTAYGYTF
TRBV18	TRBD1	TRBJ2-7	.	TGTGCCAGCTCACCACCGAAGGGACAGGGCTCCTACGAGCAGTACTTC	CASSPPKGQGSYEQYF
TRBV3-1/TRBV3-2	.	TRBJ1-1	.	TGTGCCAGGACCCGGCGGGGCGCAGACACTGAAGCTTTCTTT	CARTRRGADTEAFF
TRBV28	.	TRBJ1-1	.	TGTGCCAGCAGTGTGGACGGGGTTTTAGGAGCTTTCTTT	CASSVDGVLGAFF
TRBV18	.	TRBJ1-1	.	TGTGCCAGCACTAAGTTCGGGAGGGGGAACACTGAAGCTTTCTTT	CASTKFGRGNTEAFF
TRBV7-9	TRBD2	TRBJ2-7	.	TGTGCCAGCAGCTACGTATCTAGCGGCCGTATCTACGAGCAGTACTTC	CASSYVSSGRIYEQYF
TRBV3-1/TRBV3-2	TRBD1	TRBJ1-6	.	TGTGCCAGCAGCCAAGGTGGGGGGACAGGGGACTCACCCCTCCACTTT	CASSQGGGTGDSPLHF
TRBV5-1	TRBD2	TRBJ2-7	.	TGCGCCAGCAGCCTCGGGACTAGCGGGGGACTATCCTACGAGCAGTACTTC	CASSLGTSGGLSYEQYF
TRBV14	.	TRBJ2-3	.	TGTGCCAGCAGCCATCTAGCTGATACGCAGTATTTT	CASSHLADTQYF
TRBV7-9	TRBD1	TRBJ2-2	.	TGTGCCAGCAGCCGGGACAGGGGGGAGCTGTTTTTT	CASSRDRGELFF
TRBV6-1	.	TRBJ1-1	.	TGTGCCAGCAGTGATACAGTTAACACTGAAGCTTTCTTT	CASSDTVNTEAFF
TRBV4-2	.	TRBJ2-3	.	TGTGCCAGCAGCCAAGTGCGGGATACCCTCACAGATACGCAGTATTTT	CASSQVRDTLTDTQYF
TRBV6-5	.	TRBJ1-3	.	TGTGCCTCATACCCTCGGGACAATGTAGGAAACACCATATATTTT	CASYPRDNVGNTIYF
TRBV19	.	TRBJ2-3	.	TGTGCCAGTAGTATGATTGATGCCAGGGGATGGACAGATACGCAGTATTTT	CASSMIDARGWTDTQYF
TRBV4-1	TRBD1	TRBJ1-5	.	TGCGCCAGCAGCCAAGACCGCGCCAGGGGGACTTATAGCAATCAGCCCCAGCATTTT	CASSQDRARGTYSNQPQHF
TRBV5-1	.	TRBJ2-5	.	TGCGCCAGCACCCCTCAGGGGGAGACCCAGTACTTC	CASTPQGETQYF
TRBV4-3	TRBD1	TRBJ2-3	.	TGCGCCAGCAGCCTGGGACAGGGCACAGATACGCAGTATTTT	CASSLGQGTDTQYF
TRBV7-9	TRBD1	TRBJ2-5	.	TGTGCCAGCAGCTTAGATGGGACAGGCCAAGAGACCCAGTACTTC	CASSLDGTGQETQYF
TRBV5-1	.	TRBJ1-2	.	TGCGCCAGCAGCTTTGGATGGGGAGGCTATGGCTACACCTTC	CASSFGWGGYGYTF
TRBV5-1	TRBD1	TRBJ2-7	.	TGCGCCAGCAGCTTTAGGGACAGGGGGCCGTTGAACGAGCAGTACTTC	CASSFRDRGPLNEQYF
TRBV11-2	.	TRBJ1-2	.	TGTGCCAGCAGCTCACTGATGGCCGGGTACGGCTACACCTTC	CASSSLMAGYGYTF
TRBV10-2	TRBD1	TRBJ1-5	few	TGCGCCAGCAGTCTCGGGACAGATAGCAATCAGCCCCAGCATTTT	CASSLGTDSNQPQHF
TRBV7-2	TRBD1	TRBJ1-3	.	TGTGCCAGCAGCTTAGTTAGGGGGCAGGGAAACACCATATATTTT	CASSLVRGQGNTIYF
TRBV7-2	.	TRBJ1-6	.	TGTGCCAGCAGCCCCCTCTCCTTGGCCAGCGGGGCCCTCCACTTT	CASSPLSLASGALHF
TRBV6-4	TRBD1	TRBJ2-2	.	TGTGCCAGCAGTAAGGACAGGGCCGCAGCCGGGGAGCTGTTTTTT	CASSKDRAAAGELFF
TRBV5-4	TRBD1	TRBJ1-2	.	TGTGCCAGCAGGGCTACCGGGACAGGGGAGGGCTACACCTTC	CASRATGTGEGYTF
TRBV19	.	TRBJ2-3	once	TGTGCCAGTAGTAAGAGCCAGGGTGTTTTGGGTCAAACGCAGTATTTT	CASSKSQGVLGQTQYF
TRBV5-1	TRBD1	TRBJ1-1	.	TGCGCCAGCAGCCCGGCCCTGGGACAGCTCAACACTGAAGCTTTCTTT	CASSPALGQLNTEAFF
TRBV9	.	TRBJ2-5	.	TGTGCCAGCAGCGTAGCGGGAACTAGTAAATTCCAAGAGACCCAGTACTTC	CASSVAGTSKFQETQYF
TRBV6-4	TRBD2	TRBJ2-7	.	TGTGCCAGCAGTGACCGGGAGGGCCCGGGCTACGAGCAGTACTTC	CASSDREGPGYEQYF
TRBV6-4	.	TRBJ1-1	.	TGTGCCAGCAGTGACTCGAGGGCGGTTGAAGCTTTCTTT	CASSDSRAVEAFF
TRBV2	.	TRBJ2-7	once	TGTGCCAGCACTCAACAACTAAACCCCTACGAGCAGTACTTC	CASTQQLNPYEQYF
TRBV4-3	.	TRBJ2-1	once	TGCGCCAGCAGCCAACAATCTAGCGGAGGGGGGAATGAGCAGTTCTTC	CASSQQSSGGGNEQFF
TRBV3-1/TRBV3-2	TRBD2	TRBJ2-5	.	TGTGCCAGCAGGACTAGCGGGAGGGCCTTAACCAGTGGGGAGACCCAGTACTTC	CASRTSGRALTSGETQYF
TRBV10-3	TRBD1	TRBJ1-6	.	TGTGCCATCAGTGAGTCGAAGTGGGACAGGGCTCCACGTTATTCACCCCTCCACTTT	CAISESKWDRAPRYSPLHF
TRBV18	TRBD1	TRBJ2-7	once	TGTGCCAGCTCACGGACAGGCTACGAGCAGTACTTC	CASSRTGYEQYF
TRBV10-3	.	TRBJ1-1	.	TGTGCCATCGCCGCGGACAGGAACACTGAAGCTTTCTTT	CAIAADRNTEAFF
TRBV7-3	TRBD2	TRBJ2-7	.	TGTGCCAGCAGCCCTAAACGAAGACTAGCGGGAGACGAGCAGTACTTC	CASSPKRRLAGDEQYF
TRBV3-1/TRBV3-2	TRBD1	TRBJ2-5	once	TGTGCCAGCAGCCAAGATGTCTGGGACAGGGGTTCGGGGGAGACCCAGTACTTC	CASSQDVWDRGSGETQYF
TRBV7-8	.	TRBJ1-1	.	TGTGCCAGCAGCTTAGCCGGGTCGGGGAACACTGAAGCTTTCTTT	CASSLAGSGNTEAFF
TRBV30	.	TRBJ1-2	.	TGTGCCTGGACCAGGGTCAGAAACTATGGCTACACCTTC	CAWTRVRNYGYTF
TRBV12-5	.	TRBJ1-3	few	TGTGCTAGTGGTTTGGTGCCGGAGGAAAACACCATATATTTT	CASGLVPEENTIYF
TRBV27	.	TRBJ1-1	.	TGTGCCAGCAGTTTAAGTGGCGGCACTGAAGCTTTCTTT	CASSLSGGTEAFF
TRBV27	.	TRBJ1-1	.	TGTGCCAGCAGTTTAGGGCCGACATTTGAAGCTTTCTTT	CASSLGPTFEAFF
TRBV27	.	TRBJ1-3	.	TGTGCCAGCAGGGAGACAGGTTTCGCCTCTGGAAACACCATATATTTT	CASRETGFASGNTIYF
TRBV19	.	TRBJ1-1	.	TGTGCCAGTAGTCCGGAGTTGGGGCACACTGAAGCTTTCTTT	CASSPELGHTEAFF